The following is a T cell receptor beta chain sequence with its context. The antigen remains unidentified. These data are taken from a study of tumor and adjacent non-tumor tissue in lung cancer. General observations from the study: Significantly higher TCR diversity was found in tumor than normal lung.

No cell sorting was done before RNA was extracted from the tissue. Germline assignment: CDR1 SNHLY and CDR2 FYNNEI. The CDR3 consists of 15 residues. V was pared by 8 bases and J by 2 bases, with 16 bases between. A modified ARM-PCR protocol with three rounds of nested PCR amplified TCRbeta. From the multiplex PCR reads, TCRdb called clonotypes with MiXCR, one entry per CDR3 protein. Of 60,000 to 85,000 distinct CDR3 sequences listed, roughly 80% are singletons. The sequencing input was lung tumor tissue. This TCR was sampled from a woman aged 50 to 60 with non-small cell lung cancer. This chain joins TRBV2 and TRBJ1-5; the D is unclear. The CDR3 sequence: CASLMEGSRNQPQHF. CDR3 DNA: TGTGCCAGCCTTATGGAGGGAAGTCGCAATCAGCCCCAGCATTTT. The full variable domain, in which reference TRBV2 and TRBJ1-5 provide the parts outside the CDR3, is EPEVTQTPSHQVTQMGQEVILRCVPISNHLYFYWYRQILGQKVEFLVSFYNNEISEKSEIFDDQFSVERPDGSNFTLKIRSTKLEDSAMYFCASLMEGSRNQPQHFGDGTRLSIL.